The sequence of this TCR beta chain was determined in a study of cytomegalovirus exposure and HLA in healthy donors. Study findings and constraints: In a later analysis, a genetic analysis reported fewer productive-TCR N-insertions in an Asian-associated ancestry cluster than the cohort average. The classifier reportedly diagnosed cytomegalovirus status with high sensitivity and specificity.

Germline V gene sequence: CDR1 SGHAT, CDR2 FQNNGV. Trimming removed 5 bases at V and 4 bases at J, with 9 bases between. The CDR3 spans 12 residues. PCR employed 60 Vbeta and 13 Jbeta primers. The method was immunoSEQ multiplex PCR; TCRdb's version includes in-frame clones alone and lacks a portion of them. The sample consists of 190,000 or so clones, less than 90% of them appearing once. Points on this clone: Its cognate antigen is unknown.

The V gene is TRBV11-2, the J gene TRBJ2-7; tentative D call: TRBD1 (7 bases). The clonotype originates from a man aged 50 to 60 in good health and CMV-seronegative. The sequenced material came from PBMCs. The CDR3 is CASSPGGYEQYF. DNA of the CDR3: TGTGCCAGCAGCCCAGGGGGGTACGAGCAGTACTTC. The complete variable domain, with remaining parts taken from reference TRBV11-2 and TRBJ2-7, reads EAGVAQSPRYKIIEKRQSVAFWCNPISGHATLYWYQQILGQGPKLLIQFQNNGVVDDSQLPKDRFSAERLKGVDSTLKIQPAKLEDSAVYLCASSPGGYEQYFGPGTRLTVT.